This T cell receptor beta chain was sequenced for a study of T cell responses to AZD1222 COVID-19 vaccine. Study outcomes and limitations: Unmutated variant regions are reportedly the target of nearly half of TCRs that are spike-specific.

V shed 2 bases and J 3 bases; nucleotides not matched to a gene: 4. Germline V CDR1 and CDR2: WNHNN, SYGVQD (reference sequence). CDR3 length: 14 residues. Comment on this clone: Its target is not known.

Only in-frame clones appear in the TCRdb table, and some are missing; sequencing was by immunoSEQ multiplex PCR. Here the sample spans more than 150,000 clones, around nine tenths being singletons. The chain couples TRBV10-1 to TRBJ2-7, with 7 bases fitting TRBD1. This clonotype was obtained from an adult who received the AZD1222 COVID-19 vaccine. This specimen was peripheral blood, taken 28 days after the second AZD1222 dose. The CDR3 reads CASSEGQAIYEQYF. The CDR3 DNA reads TGCGCCAGCAGTGAGGGACAGGCGATCTACGAGCAGTACTTC.